A selection of T cell receptor beta chains follows, all from one sample in a study of breast tumors, draining lymph nodes, adjacent tissues. TCRdb ran MiXCR on the multiplex PCR reads and lists one entry per CDR3 protein. The data show 20,000 to 25,000 distinct CDR3 sequences, roughly a quarter seen once. Input material: breast tumor tissue. These receptors were taken from a female donor with breast cancer. Some clones in this sample may be carry-over from other donors' samples. CDR3s include the opening cysteine and the closing phenylalanine or tryptophan. D genes are given only for firm matches. The size entry is marked missing in some rows and otherwise reads once, few, many or a size class.

>TRBV28|.|many|TRBJ2-7|13
CASSLVGPYEQYF
TGTGCCAGCAGTTTGGTGGGTCCCTACGAGCAGTACTTC
>TRBV7-9|.|many|TRBJ1-3|15
CASQRGESSGNTIYF
TGTGCCAGCCAAAGGGGGGAGAGCTCTGGAAACACCATATATTTT
>TRBV7-9|.|.|TRBJ1-2|13
CASTKAGAYGYTF
TGTGCCAGCACGAAGGCAGGGGCCTATGGCTACACCTTC
>TRBV20-1|TRBD2|many|TRBJ2-7|15
CSARVGLANSYEQYF
TGCAGTGCTAGAGTGGGACTAGCGAACTCCTACGAGCAGTACTTC
>TRBV10-3|.|many|TRBJ1-5|17
CAISESAGYYSNQPQHF
TGTGCCATCAGTGAGTCCGCAGGCTATTATAGCAATCAGCCCCAGCATTTT
>TRBV10-1|TRBD1|medium-sized|TRBJ2-1|16
CASSETGGTSYNEQFF
TGCGCCAGCAGCGAAACAGGGGGCACCTCCTACAATGAGCAGTTCTTC
>TRBV30|TRBD1|many|TRBJ1-5|14
CAWSVGTGPRPQHF
TGTGCCTGGAGTGTAGGGACAGGCCCACGGCCCCAGCATTTT
>TRBV28|.|many|TRBJ2-7|14
CASSTRDGAYEQYF
TGTGCCAGCAGTACCCGGGACGGGGCCTACGAGCAGTACTTC
>TRBV3-1|TRBD2|many|TRBJ2-3|17
CASSSGGLAGKEDTQYF
TGTGCCAGCAGCTCGGGCGGACTAGCGGGAAAAGAAGATACGCAGTATTTT
>TRBV18|.|.|TRBJ2-3|15
CASSRGQGGTDTQYF
TGTGCCAGCTCACGGGGGCAGGGAGGCACAGATACGCAGTATTTT
>TRBV6-1|.|many|TRBJ1-2|13
CASDARGLYGYTF
TGTGCCAGCGATGCCCGGGGACTCTATGGCTACACCTTC
>TRBV10-2|.|many|TRBJ2-1|17
CASSESPFRVPGDEQFF
TGCGCCAGCAGTGAGTCGCCCTTCCGGGTCCCTGGGGATGAGCAGTTCTTC
>TRBV20-1|.|many|TRBJ1-2|17
CSARDFQGHTPFCGYTF
TGCAGTGCTAGAGATTTCCAGGGTCATACCCCTTTCTGTGGCTACACCTTC
>TRBV5-1|.|many|TRBJ2-7|14
CASSPTGVNYEQYF
TGCGCCAGCAGCCCGACAGGAGTCAACTACGAGCAGTACTTC
>TRBV5-5|TRBD1|many|TRBJ2-5|14
CASSRTGVQETQYF
TGTGCCAGCAGCCGAACAGGGGTCCAAGAGACCCAGTACTTC
>TRBV7-9|.|many|TRBJ2-2|15
CASTRGDSGAGELFF
TGTGCCAGCACAAGGGGGGACTCGGGTGCCGGGGAGCTGTTTTTT
>TRBV4-2|TRBD1|medium-sized|TRBJ2-3|16
CASRGAAQGDVNTQYF
TGTGCCAGCAGGGGGGCGGCCCAGGGGGATGTCAATACGCAGTATTTT
>TRBV6-5|.|many|TRBJ1-6|13
CASRSLDNSPLHF
TGTGCCAGCAGATCCCTCGATAATTCACCCCTCCACTTT
>TRBV5-1|TRBD2|many|TRBJ2-3|15
CASSLVGSGGDTQYF
TGCGCCAGCAGCTTGGTCGGTAGCGGGGGAGATACGCAGTATTTT
>TRBV5-1|.|many|TRBJ2-1|15
CASSPGTSRSDEQFF
TGCGCCAGCAGCCCCGGGACCAGCCGTTCGGATGAGCAGTTCTTC
>TRBV6-6|.|many|TRBJ1-6|14
CASSLNRNNSPLHF
TGTGCCAGCAGTTTGAACAGGAATAATTCACCCCTCCACTTT
>TRBV11-2|.|many|TRBJ1-2|12
CASSLAPYGYTF
TGTGCCAGCAGCTTAGCCCCCTACGGCTACACCTTC
>TRBV30|TRBD2|many|TRBJ2-7|13
CAWRTSGRSEQYF
TGTGCCTGGAGGACTAGCGGGAGGTCCGAGCAGTACTTC
>TRBV7-9|.|.|TRBJ1-6|17
CASSFHDLRGAGSPLHF
TGTGCCAGCAGCTTTCACGACCTCAGGGGTGCGGGCTCACCCCTTCACTTT
>TRBV7-2|.|many|TRBJ2-7|14
CASSLMGSSYEQYF
TGTGCCAGCAGCTTAATGGGTAGCTCCTACGAGCAGTACTTC
>TRBV30|.|many|TRBJ2-1|12
CAWSVSSNEQFF
TGTGCCTGGAGTGTCTCTAGCAATGAGCAGTTCTTC
>TRBV7-3|.|many|TRBJ2-2|13
CASSQGVTGELFF
TGTGCCAGCAGCCAAGGGGTCACCGGGGAGCTGTTTTTT
>TRBV11-2|TRBD2|.|TRBJ2-5|17
CASSLAKGLAAQETQYF
TGTGCCAGCAGCTTAGCGAAGGGACTAGCGGCCCAAGAGACCCAGTACTTC
>TRBV4-1|TRBD2|many|TRBJ2-2|16
CASSQEFGRTTGELFF
TGCGCCAGCAGCCAAGAGTTCGGGAGGACTACCGGGGAGCTGTTTTTT
>TRBV20-1|.|many|TRBJ2-7|13
CSARTVERYEQYF
TGCAGTGCCAGGACAGTAGAAAGATACGAGCAGTACTTC
>TRBV6-1|TRBD1|many|TRBJ1-5|18
CASSEPSGGPLSNQPQHF
TGTGCCAGCAGTGAACCCTCAGGGGGTCCTCTTAGCAATCAGCCCCAGCATTTT
>TRBV6-2/TRBV6-3|TRBD1|many|TRBJ2-7|13
CAGRDRISYEQYF
TGTGCCGGCCGGGACAGAATCTCCTACGAGCAGTACTTC
>TRBV9|.|.|TRBJ1-1|15
CASSVVGEPSTEAFF
TGTGCCAGCAGCGTAGTGGGCGAACCGAGCACTGAAGCTTTCTTT
>TRBV5-1|.|many|TRBJ1-4|16
CASRQGKGAINEKLFF
TGCGCCAGCAGGCAGGGAAAGGGAGCCATTAATGAAAAACTGTTTTTT
>TRBV5-5|TRBD2|.|TRBJ2-5|15
CASSFAGGPGETQYF
TGTGCCAGCAGCTTTGCGGGGGGGCCTGGGGAGACCCAGTACTTC
>TRBV6-1|TRBD1|many|TRBJ2-2|15
CASSKRQGAVGELFF
TGTGCCAGCAGTAAAAGACAGGGGGCGGTCGGGGAGCTGTTTTTT
>TRBV7-9|.|many|TRBJ1-2|14
CASSGGADYYGYTF
TGTGCCAGCAGCGGAGGGGCTGACTACTATGGCTACACCTTC
>TRBV12-3/TRBV12-4|TRBD2|many|TRBJ2-7|14
CASSPGLAGNEQYF
TGTGCCAGCAGTCCGGGACTAGCGGGAAACGAGCAGTACTTC
>TRBV27|TRBD2|many|TRBJ2-1|16
CASSSYGLASYNEQFF
TGTGCCAGCAGTTCCTACGGACTAGCGTCCTACAATGAGCAGTTCTTC
>TRBV24-1|TRBD1|many|TRBJ2-5|16
CATSDPGTGFQETQYF
TGTGCCACCAGTGATCCCGGGACAGGGTTCCAAGAGACCCAGTACTTC
>TRBV15|.|many|TRBJ2-2|16
CATSRLRVNYAGELFF
TGTGCCACCAGCCGACTCAGGGTTAATTACGCCGGGGAGCTGTTTTTT
>TRBV12-3/TRBV12-4|.|many|TRBJ1-6|13
CASSLESAGPLHF
TGTGCCAGCAGTTTAGAATCCGCAGGGCCCCTCCACTTT
>TRBV6-2/TRBV6-3|.|.|TRBJ2-7|12
CAGGYWVHEQYF
TGTGCCGGCGGTTACTGGGTCCACGAGCAGTACTTC
>TRBV19|TRBD2|.|TRBJ2-1|16
CASSIGAGGPHNEQFF
TGTGCCAGTAGTATTGGTGCGGGAGGGCCCCACAATGAGCAGTTCTTC
>TRBV30|.|many|TRBJ2-3|15
CAWSVGGINTDTQYF
TGTGCCTGGAGTGTTGGAGGGATTAACACAGATACGCAGTATTTT
>TRBV12-3/TRBV12-4|.|many|TRBJ2-7|14
CASSSRQSAYEQYF
TGTGCCAGCAGTTCCAGACAGAGTGCCTACGAGCAGTACTTC
>TRBV5-1|.|many|TRBJ1-2|14
CASSPRGTADGYTF
TGCGCCAGCAGCCCCCGCGGGACTGCCGATGGCTACACCTTC
>TRBV20-1|.|.|TRBJ1-1|12
CSAPITTTEAFF
TGCAGTGCTCCCATTACGACCACTGAAGCTTTCTTT
>TRBV24-1|TRBD2|.|TRBJ2-1|14
CATSIAGGKNEQFF
TGTGCCACCAGTATAGCGGGAGGGAAAAATGAGCAGTTCTTC
>TRBV10-3|TRBD2|many|TRBJ2-1|19
CAISELTSGLSSSYNEQFF
TGTGCCATCAGTGAGTTGACTAGCGGACTCTCAAGCTCCTACAATGAGCAGTTCTTC
>TRBV30|.|many|TRBJ2-7|12
CAWSVPQHEQYF
TGTGCCTGGAGTGTACCCCAACACGAGCAGTACTTC
>TRBV20-1|.|few|TRBJ1-1|13
CSANQMGQREAFF
TGCAGTGCTAACCAAATGGGGCAGCGAGAAGCTTTCTTT
>TRBV10-3|TRBD1|medium-sized|TRBJ2-5|14
CAISGDRAGQTQYF
TGTGCCATCAGTGGGGACAGGGCTGGGCAGACCCAGTACTTC
>TRBV2|TRBD1|many|TRBJ2-7|15
CASIVFGTGSYEQYF
TGTGCCAGCATTGTGTTTGGGACAGGATCCTACGAGCAGTACTTC
>TRBV27|.|many|TRBJ2-7|15
CASSFAGASSYEQYF
TGTGCCAGCAGTTTCGCAGGGGCAAGCTCCTACGAGCAGTACTTC